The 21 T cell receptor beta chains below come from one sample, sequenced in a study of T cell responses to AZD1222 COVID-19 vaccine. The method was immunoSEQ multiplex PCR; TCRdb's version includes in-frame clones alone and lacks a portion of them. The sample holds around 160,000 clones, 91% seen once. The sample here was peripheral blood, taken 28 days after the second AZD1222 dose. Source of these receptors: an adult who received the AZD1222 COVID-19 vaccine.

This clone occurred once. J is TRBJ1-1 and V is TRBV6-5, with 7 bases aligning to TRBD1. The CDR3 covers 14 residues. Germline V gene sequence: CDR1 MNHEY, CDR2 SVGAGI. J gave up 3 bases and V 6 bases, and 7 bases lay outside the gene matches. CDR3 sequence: CASSLDRVYTEAFF. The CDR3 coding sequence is TGTGCCAGCAGCCTTGACAGGGTTTACACTGAAGCTTTCTTT.

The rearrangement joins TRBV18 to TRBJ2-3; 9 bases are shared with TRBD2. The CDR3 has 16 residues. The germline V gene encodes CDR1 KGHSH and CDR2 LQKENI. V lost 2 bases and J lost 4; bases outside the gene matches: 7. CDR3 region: CASSPSSGGPPDTQYF. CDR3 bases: TGTGCCAGCTCACCATCAAGCGGGGGGCCCCCAGATACGCAGTATTTT.

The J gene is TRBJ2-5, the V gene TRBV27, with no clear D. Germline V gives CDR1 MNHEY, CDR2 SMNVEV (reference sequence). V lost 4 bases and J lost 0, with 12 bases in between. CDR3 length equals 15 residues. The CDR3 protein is CASSSTLAYQETQYF. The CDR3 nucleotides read TGTGCCAGCAGTTCTACGCTCGCGTACCAAGAGACCCAGTACTTC.

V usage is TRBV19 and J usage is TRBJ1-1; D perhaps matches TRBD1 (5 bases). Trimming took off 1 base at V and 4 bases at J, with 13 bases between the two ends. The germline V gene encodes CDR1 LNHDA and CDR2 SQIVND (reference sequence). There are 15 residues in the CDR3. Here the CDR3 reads CASSIAQGRGTEAFF. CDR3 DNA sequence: TGTGCCAGTAGTATAGCTCAGGGTCGGGGCACTGAAGCTTTCTTT.

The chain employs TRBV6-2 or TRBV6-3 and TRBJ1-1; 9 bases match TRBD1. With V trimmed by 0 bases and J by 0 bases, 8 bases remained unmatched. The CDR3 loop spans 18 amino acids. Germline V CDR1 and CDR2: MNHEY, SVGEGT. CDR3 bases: TGTGCCAGCAGTTACTCGAAGGCCGGGACAGGGCTGAACACTGAAGCTTTCTTT. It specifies CASSYSKAGTGLNTEAFF.

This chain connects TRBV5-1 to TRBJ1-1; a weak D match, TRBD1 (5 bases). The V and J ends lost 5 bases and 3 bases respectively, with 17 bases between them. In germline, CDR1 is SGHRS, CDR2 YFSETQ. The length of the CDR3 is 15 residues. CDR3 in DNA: TGCGCCAGCAGACGGGGCAGCTTAACAGACACTGAAGCTTTCTTT. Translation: CASRRGSLTDTEAFF.

In DNA form, the CDR3 reads TGCGCCAGCAGCTGGTCTACAGGGGGCAGGGAGACCCAGTACTTC. It translates to CASSWSTGGRETQYF. The chain employs TRBV5-1 and TRBJ2-5, with 9 positions matching TRBD1. This CDR3 comprises 15 residues. Germline V gives CDR1 SGHRS, CDR2 YFSETQ. With 3 bases clipped from V and 5 bases from J, the junction kept 8 bases outside the gene matches.

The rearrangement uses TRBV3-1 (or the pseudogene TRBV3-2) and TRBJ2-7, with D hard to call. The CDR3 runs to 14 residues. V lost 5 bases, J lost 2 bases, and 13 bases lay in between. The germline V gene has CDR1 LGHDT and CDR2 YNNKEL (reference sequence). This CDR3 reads CASSNSVPTYEQYF. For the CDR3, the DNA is TGTGCCAGCAGCAATTCGGTCCCCACCTACGAGCAGTACTTC.

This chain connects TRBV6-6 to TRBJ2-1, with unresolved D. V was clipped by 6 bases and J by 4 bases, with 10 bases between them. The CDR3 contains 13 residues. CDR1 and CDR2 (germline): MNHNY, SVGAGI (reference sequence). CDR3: CASSPSLYNEQFF. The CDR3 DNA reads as TGTGCCAGCAGCCCCTCTCTTTACAATGAGCAGTTCTTC.

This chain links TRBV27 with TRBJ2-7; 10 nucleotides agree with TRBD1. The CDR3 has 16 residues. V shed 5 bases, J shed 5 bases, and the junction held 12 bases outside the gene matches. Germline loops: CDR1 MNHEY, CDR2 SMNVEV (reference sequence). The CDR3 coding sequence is TGTGCCAGCAGTCGAAGGGACAGGGGCACCTCGGACGAGCAGTACTTC. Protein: CASSRRDRGTSDEQYF.

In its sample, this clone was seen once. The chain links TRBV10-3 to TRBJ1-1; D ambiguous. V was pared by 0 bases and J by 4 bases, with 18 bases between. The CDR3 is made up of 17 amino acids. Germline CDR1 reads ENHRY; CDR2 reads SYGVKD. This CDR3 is CAISESVHGGGSTEAFF. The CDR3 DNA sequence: TGTGCCATCAGTGAGTCGGTTCACGGTGGAGGTAGCACTGAAGCTTTCTTT.

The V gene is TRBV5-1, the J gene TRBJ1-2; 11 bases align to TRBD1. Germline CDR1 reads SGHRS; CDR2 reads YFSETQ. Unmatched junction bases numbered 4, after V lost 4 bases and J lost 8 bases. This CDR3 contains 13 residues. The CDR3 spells CASSPGQGGGYTF. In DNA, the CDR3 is TGCGCCAGCAGCCCGGGACAGGGGGGCGGCTACACCTTC.

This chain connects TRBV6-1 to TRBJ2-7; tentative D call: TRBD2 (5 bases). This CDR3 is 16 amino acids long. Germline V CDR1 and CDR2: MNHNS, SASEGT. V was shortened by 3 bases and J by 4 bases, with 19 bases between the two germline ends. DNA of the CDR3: TGTGCCAGCAGTGACCGACCGGAGGACTGGAGATACGAGCAGTACTTC. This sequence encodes CASSDRPEDWRYEQYF.

The CDR3 protein is CASSQGGNSDSPLHF. The CDR3 nucleotides are TGTGCCAGCAGCCAAGGGGGGAACTCGGATTCACCCCTCCACTTT. This chain connects TRBV14 to TRBJ1-6, with D maybe TRBD1 (5 bases). Germline loops: CDR1 SGHDN, CDR2 FVKESK. This CDR3 region has 15 residues. V lost 1 base and J lost 8, with 12 bases in between.

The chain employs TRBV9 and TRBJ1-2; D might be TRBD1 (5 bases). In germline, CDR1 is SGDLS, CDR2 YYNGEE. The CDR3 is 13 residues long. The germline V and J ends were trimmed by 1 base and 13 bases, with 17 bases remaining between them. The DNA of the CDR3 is TGTGCCAGCAGCGTAACGACAGAAAGGCCCGGCACCTTC. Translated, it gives CASSVTTERPGTF. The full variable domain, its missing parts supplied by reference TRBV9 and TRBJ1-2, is DSGVTQTPKHLITATGQRVTLRCSPRSGDLSVYWYQQSLDQGLQFLIQYYNGEERAKGNILERFSAQQFPDLHSELNLSSLELGDSALYFCASSVTTERPGTFGSGTRLTVV.

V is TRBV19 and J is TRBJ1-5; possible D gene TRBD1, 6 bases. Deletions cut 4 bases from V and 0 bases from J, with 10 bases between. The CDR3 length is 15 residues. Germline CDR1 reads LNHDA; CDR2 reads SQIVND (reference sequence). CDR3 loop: CASSTGTSSNQPQHF. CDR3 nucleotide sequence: TGTGCCAGTAGTACCGGGACATCTAGCAATCAGCCCCAGCATTTT.

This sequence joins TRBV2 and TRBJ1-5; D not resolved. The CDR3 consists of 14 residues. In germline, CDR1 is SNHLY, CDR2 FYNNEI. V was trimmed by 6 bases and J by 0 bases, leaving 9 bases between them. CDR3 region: CASRQLHSNQPQHF. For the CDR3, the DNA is TGTGCCAGCAGACAGCTACATAGCAATCAGCCCCAGCATTTT.

This CDR3 is CASSLGSGAVSNQPQHF. The DNA of the CDR3 is TGTGCCAGCAGCTTAGGGTCAGGGGCGGTGAGCAATCAGCCCCAGCATTTT. This sequence joins TRBV7-9 and TRBJ1-5; D is possibly TRBD1 (6 bases). This CDR3 is built from 17 residues. The germline CDR1 and CDR2 sequences are SEHNR and FQNEAQ (reference sequence). V dropped 1 base and J dropped 1 base, with 14 bases sitting between them.

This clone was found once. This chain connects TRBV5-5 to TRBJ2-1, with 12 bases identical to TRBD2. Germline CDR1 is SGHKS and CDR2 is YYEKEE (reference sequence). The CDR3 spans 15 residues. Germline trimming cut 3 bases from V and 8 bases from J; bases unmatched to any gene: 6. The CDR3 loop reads CASSSLAGGPHEQFF. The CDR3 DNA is TGTGCCAGCAGCTCCCTAGCGGGAGGGCCCCATGAGCAGTTCTTC.

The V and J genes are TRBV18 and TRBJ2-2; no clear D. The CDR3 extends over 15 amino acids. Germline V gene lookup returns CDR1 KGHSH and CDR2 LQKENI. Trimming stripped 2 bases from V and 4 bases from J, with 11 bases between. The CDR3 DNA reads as TGTGCCAGCTCACCAGGACGGCCACGCACCGGGGAGCTGTTTTTT. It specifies CASSPGRPRTGELFF.

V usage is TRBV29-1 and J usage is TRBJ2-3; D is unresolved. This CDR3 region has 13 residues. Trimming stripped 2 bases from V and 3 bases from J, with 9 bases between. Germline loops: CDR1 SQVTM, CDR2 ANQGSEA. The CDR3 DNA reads TGCAGCGTTGAAATGTTGCAGACAGATACGCAGTATTTT. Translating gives CSVEMLQTDTQYF.